A selection of T cell receptor beta chains follows, all from one sample in a study of CD8+ T cells in alopecia areata. The table came from immunoSEQ multiplex PCR; TCRdb's copy has only in-frame clones and leaves some out. The sample shows 90,000 to 150,000 clones, roughly two thirds of them seen only once. The specimen sequenced was CD4+ T cells sorted from blood. These receptor sequences come from a human donor in good health. The CDR3 runs from the conserved cysteine through the conserved F or W. Each record gives: CDR3 protein, CDR3 DNA, J gene, D gene, V gene, clone size. D genes are given only for firm matches. The size entry is marked missing in some rows and otherwise reads once, few, many or a size class.

cdr3_aa: CAWSPLGRNYGYTF; cdr3_nt: TGTGCCTGGAGCCCATTGGGACGGAACTATGGCTACACCTTC; j_call: TRBJ1-2; d_call: .; v_call: TRBV30; clone_size: .
cdr3_aa: CASSNRDRESETQYF; cdr3_nt: TGCGCCAGCAGCAACCGGGACAGGGAATCGGAGACCCAGTACTTC; j_call: TRBJ2-5; d_call: TRBD1; v_call: TRBV4-1; clone_size: once
cdr3_aa: CASSFETEHYGYTF; cdr3_nt: TGTGCCAGCAGCTTTGAGACAGAGCACTATGGCTACACCTTC; j_call: TRBJ1-2; d_call: .; v_call: TRBV7-9; clone_size: .
cdr3_aa: CSVRSGTGADTQYF; cdr3_nt: TGCAGCGTCCGCTCGGGGACAGGGGCAGATACGCAGTATTTT; j_call: TRBJ2-3; d_call: TRBD1; v_call: TRBV29-1; clone_size: few
cdr3_aa: CATSRDAGAGEKLFF; cdr3_nt: TGTGCCACCAGCAGAGATGCCGGGGCGGGTGAAAAACTGTTTTTT; j_call: TRBJ1-4; d_call: .; v_call: TRBV15; clone_size: .
cdr3_aa: CAWSGAVETQYF; cdr3_nt: TGTGCCTGGAGTGGGGCAGTCGAGACCCAGTACTTC; j_call: TRBJ2-5; d_call: .; v_call: TRBV30; clone_size: .
cdr3_aa: CASSPRDRVGTEAFF; cdr3_nt: TGTGCCAGCAGTCCGAGGGACAGGGTCGGAACTGAAGCTTTCTTT; j_call: TRBJ1-1; d_call: TRBD1; v_call: TRBV28; clone_size: .
cdr3_aa: CASSPIQTARSSYEQYF; cdr3_nt: TGCGCCAGCAGCCCGATACAGACAGCCCGAAGCTCCTACGAGCAGTACTTC; j_call: TRBJ2-7; d_call: .; v_call: TRBV4-1; clone_size: .
cdr3_aa: CASSFDGSYEQYF; cdr3_nt: TGTGCCAGCAGCTTTGACGGCTCCTACGAGCAGTACTTC; j_call: TRBJ2-7; d_call: .; v_call: TRBV5-6; clone_size: few
cdr3_aa: CSVTGGGLYEQYF; cdr3_nt: TGCAGCGTTACTGGCGGGGGGCTCTACGAGCAGTACTTC; j_call: TRBJ2-7; d_call: TRBD2; v_call: TRBV29-1; clone_size: few
cdr3_aa: CASSLQGQGRTGELFF; cdr3_nt: TGTGCCAGCAGCCTCCAGGGACAGGGGCGCACCGGGGAGCTGTTTTTT; j_call: TRBJ2-2; d_call: TRBD1; v_call: TRBV11-2; clone_size: few
cdr3_aa: CASSEDSTSKVQFF; cdr3_nt: TGTGCCAGCAGCGAGGACAGCACTAGTAAGGTGCAGTTCTTC; j_call: TRBJ2-1; d_call: .; v_call: TRBV11-2; clone_size: .
cdr3_aa: CSVERVGRTGETQYF; cdr3_nt: TGCAGCGTTGAAAGGGTGGGGAGGACAGGAGAGACCCAGTACTTC; j_call: TRBJ2-5; d_call: .; v_call: TRBV29-1; clone_size: .
cdr3_aa: CASSRGTIRETQYF; cdr3_nt: TGTGCCAGTAGTCGGGGAACTATTCGGGAGACCCAGTACTTC; j_call: TRBJ2-5; d_call: .; v_call: TRBV19; clone_size: few
cdr3_aa: CASTYQNTGELFF; cdr3_nt: TGTGCCAGCACATACCAAAATACCGGGGAGCTGTTTTTT; j_call: TRBJ2-2; d_call: .; v_call: TRBV28; clone_size: few
cdr3_aa: CASREGSGTEAFF; cdr3_nt: TGCGCCAGCAGAGAGGGGTCTGGCACTGAAGCTTTCTTT; j_call: TRBJ1-1; d_call: .; v_call: TRBV5-1; clone_size: .
cdr3_aa: CASSLGGGSSREQYF; cdr3_nt: TGTGCCAGCAGCTTAGGCGGGGGGTCCTCCCGCGAGCAGTACTTC; j_call: TRBJ2-7; d_call: TRBD2; v_call: TRBV7-2; clone_size: .
cdr3_aa: CASSPGTLSMAGELFF; cdr3_nt: TGCGCCAGCAGCCCCGGGACACTATCTATGGCCGGGGAGCTGTTTTTT; j_call: TRBJ2-2; d_call: .; v_call: TRBV4-1; clone_size: .
cdr3_aa: CASSQALRTGLSYEQYF; cdr3_nt: TGTGCCAGCAGCCAGGCATTAAGGACAGGACTCTCCTACGAGCAGTACTTC; j_call: TRBJ2-7; d_call: TRBD1; v_call: TRBV9; clone_size: once
cdr3_aa: CASSLEVGGTGELFF; cdr3_nt: TGTGCCAGCAGCTTGGAGGTGGGGGGCACCGGGGAGCTGTTTTTT; j_call: TRBJ2-2; d_call: .; v_call: TRBV5-6; clone_size: .
cdr3_aa: CSVITWGAEAFF; cdr3_nt: TGCAGCGTCATAACATGGGGAGCTGAAGCTTTCTTT; j_call: TRBJ1-1; d_call: .; v_call: TRBV29-1; clone_size: .
cdr3_aa: CASSSAPNYGYTF; cdr3_nt: TGTGCCAGCAGTTCAGCGCCTAACTATGGCTACACCTTC; j_call: TRBJ1-2; d_call: .; v_call: TRBV25-1; clone_size: .
cdr3_aa: CAWSVKGTDEQFF; cdr3_nt: TGTGCCTGGAGTGTAAAGGGTACCGATGAGCAGTTCTTC; j_call: TRBJ2-1; d_call: .; v_call: TRBV30; clone_size: few
cdr3_aa: CASSQATSGQETQYF; cdr3_nt: TGCGCCAGCAGCCAAGCGACTAGCGGCCAAGAGACCCAGTACTTC; j_call: TRBJ2-5; d_call: TRBD2; v_call: TRBV4-1; clone_size: .
cdr3_aa: CAISESIGTPNYGYTF; cdr3_nt: TGTGCCATCAGTGAGTCGATTGGGACACCTAACTATGGCTACACCTTC; j_call: TRBJ1-2; d_call: .; v_call: TRBV10-3; clone_size: few
cdr3_aa: CATSRGISGGASGNEQFF; cdr3_nt: TGTGCCACCAGCAGAGGAATTAGCGGGGGGGCCTCGGGCAATGAGCAGTTCTTC; j_call: TRBJ2-1; d_call: TRBD2; v_call: TRBV15; clone_size: .
cdr3_aa: CASTNSNEKLFF; cdr3_nt: TGTGCCAGCACTAATTCAAATGAAAAACTGTTTTTT; j_call: TRBJ1-4; d_call: .; v_call: TRBV7-9; clone_size: .
cdr3_aa: CASKDSSYNSPLHF; cdr3_nt: TGTGCCAGTAAGGACAGCTCCTATAATTCACCCCTCCACTTT; j_call: TRBJ1-6; d_call: .; v_call: TRBV19; clone_size: .
cdr3_aa: CASSLVGPGANVLTF; cdr3_nt: TGTGCCAGCAGCTTAGTGGGACCCGGGGCCAACGTCCTGACTTTC; j_call: TRBJ2-6; d_call: .; v_call: TRBV7-9; clone_size: .
cdr3_aa: CASTPRTETQYF; cdr3_nt: TGTGCCAGCACCCCGAGGACGGAGACCCAGTACTTC; j_call: TRBJ2-5; d_call: .; v_call: TRBV6-1; clone_size: few
cdr3_aa: CASSVQGFTGELFF; cdr3_nt: TGTGCCAGCAGCGTACAGGGATTCACCGGGGAGCTGTTTTTT; j_call: TRBJ2-2; d_call: .; v_call: TRBV9; clone_size: few
cdr3_aa: CATSSSMSGDYGYTF; cdr3_nt: TGTGCCACCAGCAGTTCGATGTCGGGGGACTATGGCTACACCTTC; j_call: TRBJ1-2; d_call: .; v_call: TRBV15; clone_size: .
cdr3_aa: CASSSTISDTQYF; cdr3_nt: TGTGCCAGCAGTTCCACTATCTCAGATACGCAGTATTTT; j_call: TRBJ2-3; d_call: .; v_call: TRBV6-6; clone_size: .
cdr3_aa: CASGSRLAGGLDIQYF; cdr3_nt: TGTGCCAGCGGCTCCCGACTAGCGGGGGGTTTGGACATTCAGTACTTC; j_call: TRBJ2-4; d_call: TRBD2; v_call: TRBV7-2; clone_size: .
cdr3_aa: CASRDRAGYTEAFF; cdr3_nt: TGTGCCAGTAGGGACAGGGCGGGGTACACTGAAGCTTTCTTT; j_call: TRBJ1-1; d_call: TRBD1; v_call: TRBV19; clone_size: few
cdr3_aa: CASSLNQQVYTF; cdr3_nt: TGTGCCAGCAGCTTAAATCAGCAGGTCTACACCTTC; j_call: TRBJ1-2; d_call: .; v_call: TRBV7-9; clone_size: .
cdr3_aa: CAWSGSTGWGGYTF; cdr3_nt: TGTGCCTGGAGTGGATCGACGGGGTGGGGTGGCTACACCTTC; j_call: TRBJ1-2; d_call: .; v_call: TRBV30; clone_size: .
cdr3_aa: CSVGGRDQPQHF; cdr3_nt: TGCAGCGTTGGGGGGAGGGATCAGCCCCAGCATTTT; j_call: TRBJ1-5; d_call: .; v_call: TRBV29-1; clone_size: few
cdr3_aa: CAISGTRGALFGEQFF; cdr3_nt: TGTGCCATCAGTGGCACTCGGGGGGCCCTATTCGGTGAGCAGTTCTTC; j_call: TRBJ2-1; d_call: .; v_call: TRBV10-3; clone_size: .
cdr3_aa: CATSRDPTARETQYF; cdr3_nt: TGTGCCACCAGCAGAGATCCAACAGCCCGGGAGACCCAGTACTTC; j_call: TRBJ2-5; d_call: .; v_call: TRBV15; clone_size: .
cdr3_aa: CAWRGYNSPLHF; cdr3_nt: TGTGCCTGGAGGGGGTATAATTCACCCCTCCACTTT; j_call: TRBJ1-6; d_call: .; v_call: TRBV30; clone_size: .
cdr3_aa: CSVEDGPDAEYGYTF; cdr3_nt: TGCAGCGTTGAAGACGGGCCGGACGCGGAGTATGGCTACACCTTC; j_call: TRBJ1-2; d_call: .; v_call: TRBV29-1; clone_size: .
cdr3_aa: CASSPYRTNEKLFF; cdr3_nt: TGTGCCAGCAGCCCCTACAGAACTAATGAAAAACTGTTTTTT; j_call: TRBJ1-4; d_call: .; v_call: TRBV7-3; clone_size: .
cdr3_aa: CASKRQGGNEKLFF; cdr3_nt: TGTGCCAGCAAGAGACAGGGAGGGAATGAAAAACTGTTTTTT; j_call: TRBJ1-4; d_call: TRBD1; v_call: TRBV7-2; clone_size: few